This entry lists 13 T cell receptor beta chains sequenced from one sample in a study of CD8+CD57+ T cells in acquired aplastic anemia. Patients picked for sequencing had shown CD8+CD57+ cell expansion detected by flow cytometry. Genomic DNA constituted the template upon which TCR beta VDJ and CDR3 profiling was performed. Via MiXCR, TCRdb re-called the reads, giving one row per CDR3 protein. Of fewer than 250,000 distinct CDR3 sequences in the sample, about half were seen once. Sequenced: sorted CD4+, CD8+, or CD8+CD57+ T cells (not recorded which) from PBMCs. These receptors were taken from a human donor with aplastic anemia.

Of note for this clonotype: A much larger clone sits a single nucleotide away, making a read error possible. Here the CDR3 reads CASSQGKGANTEAFF. In DNA form, the CDR3 reads TGCGCCAGCAGCCAAGGGAAAGGGGCGAACACTGAAGCTTTCTTT. This chain joins TRBV4-1 and TRBJ1-1, with a weak D call TRBD1 (5 bases). This CDR3 comprises 15 residues. Germline V CDR1 and CDR2: MGHRA, YSYEKL. V was cut by 1 base and J by 1 base, with 10 bases left in between.

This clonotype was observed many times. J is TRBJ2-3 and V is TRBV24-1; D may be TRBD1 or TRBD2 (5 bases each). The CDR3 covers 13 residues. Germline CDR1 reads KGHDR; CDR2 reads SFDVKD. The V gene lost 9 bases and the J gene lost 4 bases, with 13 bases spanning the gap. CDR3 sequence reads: CATAGTGADTQYF. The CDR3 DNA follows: TGTGCCACCGCCGGGACCGGGGCAGATACGCAGTATTTT.

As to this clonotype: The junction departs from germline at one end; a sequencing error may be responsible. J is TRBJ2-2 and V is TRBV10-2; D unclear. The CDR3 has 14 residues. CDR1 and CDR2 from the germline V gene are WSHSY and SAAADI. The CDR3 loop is CASSLLRDTGELFF. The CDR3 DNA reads TGTGCCAGCAGCTTACTGCGAGACACCGGGGAGCTGTTTTTT.

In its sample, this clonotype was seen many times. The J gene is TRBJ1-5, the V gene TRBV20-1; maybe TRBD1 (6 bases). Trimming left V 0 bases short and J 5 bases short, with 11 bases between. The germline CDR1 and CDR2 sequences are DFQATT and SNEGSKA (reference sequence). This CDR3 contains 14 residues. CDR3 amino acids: CSARDKGVDQPQHF. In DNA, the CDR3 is TGCAGTGCTAGAGATAAGGGGGTAGATCAGCCCCAGCATTTT.

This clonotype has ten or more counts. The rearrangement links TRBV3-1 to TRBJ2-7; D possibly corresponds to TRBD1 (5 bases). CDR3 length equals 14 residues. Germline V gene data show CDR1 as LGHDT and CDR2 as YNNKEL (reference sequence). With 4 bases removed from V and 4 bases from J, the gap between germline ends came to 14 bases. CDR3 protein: CASSLTQGPYEQYF. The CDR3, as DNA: TGTGCCAGCAGCCTGACGCAGGGTCCTTACGAGCAGTACTTC.

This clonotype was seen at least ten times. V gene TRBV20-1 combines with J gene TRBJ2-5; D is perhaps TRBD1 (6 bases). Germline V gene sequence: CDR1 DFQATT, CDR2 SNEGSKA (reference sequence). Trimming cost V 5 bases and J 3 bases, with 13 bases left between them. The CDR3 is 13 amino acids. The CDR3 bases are TGCAGTGCTCCTCACCGGACAGAAGAGACCCAGTACTTC. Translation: CSAPHRTEETQYF.

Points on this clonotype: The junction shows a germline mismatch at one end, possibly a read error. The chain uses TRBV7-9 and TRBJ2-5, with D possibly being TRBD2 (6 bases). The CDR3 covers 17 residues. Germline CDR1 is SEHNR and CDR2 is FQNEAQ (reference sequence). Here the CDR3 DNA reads TGCGCCAGCAGCTCCAAATCCGGGGGTGAAATACTGGAGACCCAGTACTTC. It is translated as CASSSKSGGEILETQYF.

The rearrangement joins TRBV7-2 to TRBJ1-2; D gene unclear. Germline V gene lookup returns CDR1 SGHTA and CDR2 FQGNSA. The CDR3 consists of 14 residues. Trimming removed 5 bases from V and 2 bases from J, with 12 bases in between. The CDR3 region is CASSQDGLNYGYTF. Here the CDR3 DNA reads TGTGCCAGCAGCCAAGACGGATTGAACTATGGCTACACCTTC.

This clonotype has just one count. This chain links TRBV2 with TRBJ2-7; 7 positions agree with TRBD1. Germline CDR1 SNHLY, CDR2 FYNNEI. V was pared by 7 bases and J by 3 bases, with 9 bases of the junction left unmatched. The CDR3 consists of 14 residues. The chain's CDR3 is CASTTGQRVYEQYF. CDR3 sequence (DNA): TGTGCCAGCACTACGGGACAGCGAGTCTACGAGCAGTACTTC.

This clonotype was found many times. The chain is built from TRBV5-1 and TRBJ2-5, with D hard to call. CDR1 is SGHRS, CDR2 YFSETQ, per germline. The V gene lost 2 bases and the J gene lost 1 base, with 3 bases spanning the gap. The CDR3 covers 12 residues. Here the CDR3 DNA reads TGCGCCAGCAGCTTTGCCCAAGAGACCCAGTACTTC. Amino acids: CASSFAQETQYF.

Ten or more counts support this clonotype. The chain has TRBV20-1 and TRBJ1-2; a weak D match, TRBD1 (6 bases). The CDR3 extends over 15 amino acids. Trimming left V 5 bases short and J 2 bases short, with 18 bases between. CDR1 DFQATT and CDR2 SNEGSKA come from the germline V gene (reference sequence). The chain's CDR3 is CSAPLTGLLNYGYTF. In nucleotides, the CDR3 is TGCAGTGCTCCCTTGACAGGTCTCTTAAACTATGGCTACACCTTC.

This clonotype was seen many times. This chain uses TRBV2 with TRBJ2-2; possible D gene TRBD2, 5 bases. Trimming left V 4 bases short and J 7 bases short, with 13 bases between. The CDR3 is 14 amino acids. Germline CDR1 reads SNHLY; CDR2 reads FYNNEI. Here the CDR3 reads CASSVDGAGGELFF. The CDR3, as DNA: TGTGCCAGCAGTGTTGACGGCGCGGGCGGGGAGCTGTTTTTT.

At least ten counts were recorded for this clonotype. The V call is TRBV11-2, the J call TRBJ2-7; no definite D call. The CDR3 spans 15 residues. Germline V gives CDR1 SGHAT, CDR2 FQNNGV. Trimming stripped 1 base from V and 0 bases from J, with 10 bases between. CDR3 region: CASSLGGLSSYEQYF. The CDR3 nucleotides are TGTGCCAGCAGCTTAGGAGGCTTGAGCTCCTACGAGCAGTACTTC.